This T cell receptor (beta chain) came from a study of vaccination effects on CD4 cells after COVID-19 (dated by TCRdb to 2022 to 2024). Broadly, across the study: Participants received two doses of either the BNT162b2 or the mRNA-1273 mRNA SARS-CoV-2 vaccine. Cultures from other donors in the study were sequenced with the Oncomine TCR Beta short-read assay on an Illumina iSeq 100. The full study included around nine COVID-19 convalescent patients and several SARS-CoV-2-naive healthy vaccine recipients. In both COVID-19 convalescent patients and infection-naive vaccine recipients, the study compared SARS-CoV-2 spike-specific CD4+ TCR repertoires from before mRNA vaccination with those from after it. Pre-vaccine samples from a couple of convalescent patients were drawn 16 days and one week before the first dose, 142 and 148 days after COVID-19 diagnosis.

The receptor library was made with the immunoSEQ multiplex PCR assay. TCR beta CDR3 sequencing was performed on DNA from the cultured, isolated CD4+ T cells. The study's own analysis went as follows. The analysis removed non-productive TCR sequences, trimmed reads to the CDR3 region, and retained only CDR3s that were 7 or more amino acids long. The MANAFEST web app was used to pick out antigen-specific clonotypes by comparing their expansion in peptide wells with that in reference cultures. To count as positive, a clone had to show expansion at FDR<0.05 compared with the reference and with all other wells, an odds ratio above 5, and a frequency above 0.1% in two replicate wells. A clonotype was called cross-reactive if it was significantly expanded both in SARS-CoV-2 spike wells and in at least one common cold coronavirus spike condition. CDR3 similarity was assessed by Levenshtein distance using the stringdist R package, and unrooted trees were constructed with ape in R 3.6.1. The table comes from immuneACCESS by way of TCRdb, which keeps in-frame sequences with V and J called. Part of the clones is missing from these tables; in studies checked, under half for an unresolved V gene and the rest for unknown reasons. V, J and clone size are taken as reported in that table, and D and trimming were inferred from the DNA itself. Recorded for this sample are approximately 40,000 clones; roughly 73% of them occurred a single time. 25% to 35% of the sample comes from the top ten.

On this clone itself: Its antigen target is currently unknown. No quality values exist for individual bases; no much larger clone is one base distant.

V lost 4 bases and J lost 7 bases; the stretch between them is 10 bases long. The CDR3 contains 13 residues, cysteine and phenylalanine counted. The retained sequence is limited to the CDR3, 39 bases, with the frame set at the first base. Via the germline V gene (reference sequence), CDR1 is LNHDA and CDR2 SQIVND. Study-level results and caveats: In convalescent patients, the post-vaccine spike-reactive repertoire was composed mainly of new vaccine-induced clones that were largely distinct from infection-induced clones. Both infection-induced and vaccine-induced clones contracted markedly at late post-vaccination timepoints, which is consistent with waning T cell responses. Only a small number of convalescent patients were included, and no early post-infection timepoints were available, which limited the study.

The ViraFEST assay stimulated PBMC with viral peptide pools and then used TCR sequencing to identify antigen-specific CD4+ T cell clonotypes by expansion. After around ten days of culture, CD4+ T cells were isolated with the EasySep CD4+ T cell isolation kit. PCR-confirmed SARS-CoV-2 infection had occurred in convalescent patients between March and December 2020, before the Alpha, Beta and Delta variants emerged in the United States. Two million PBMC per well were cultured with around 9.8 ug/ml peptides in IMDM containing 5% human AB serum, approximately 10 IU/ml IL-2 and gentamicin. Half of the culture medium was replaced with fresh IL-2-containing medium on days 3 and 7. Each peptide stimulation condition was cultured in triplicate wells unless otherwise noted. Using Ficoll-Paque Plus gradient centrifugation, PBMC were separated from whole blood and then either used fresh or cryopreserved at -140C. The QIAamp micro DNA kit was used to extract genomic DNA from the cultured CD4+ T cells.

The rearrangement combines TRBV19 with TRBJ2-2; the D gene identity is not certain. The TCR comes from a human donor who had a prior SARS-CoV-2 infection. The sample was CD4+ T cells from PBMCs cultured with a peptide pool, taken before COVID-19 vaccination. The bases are TGTGCCAGTAGTACGTTCTCCGGCGGGGAGCTGTTTTTT. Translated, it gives CASSTFSGGELFF.